The entry that follows covers one T cell receptor beta chain sequence. This sample stems from a study of chemoradiotherapy in HPV16-positive cancers. Study overall: A couple of HPV16-positive patients' cells yielded candidate HPV-specific clones and common motifs.

The CDR3 consists of 15 residues. Between the trimmed V and J ends, which lost 6 bases and 0 bases, there was a span of 9 bases. From germline, CDR1 is LNHDA and CDR2 SQIVND (reference sequence). Data came from immunoSEQ multiplex PCR; TCRdb stores just in-frame clones and leaves some out. The data contain under 15,000 clones, over 75% of them singletons. Sampling was carried out from a patient who underwent chemoradiotherapy. The chain joins TRBV19 to TRBJ1-6, with no clear D. The receptor comes from a human donor with HPV-associated anogenital cancer. CDR3 sequence (DNA): TGTGCCAGTAGCCCACCCAGCTCCTATAATTCACCCCTCCACTTT. Amino acid sequence: CASSPPSSYNSPLHF. Full variable domain (rest looked up from reference TRBV19 and TRBJ1-6): DGGITQSPKYLFRKEGQNVTLSCEQNLNHDAMYWYRQDPGQGLRLIYYSQIVNDFQKGDIAEGYSVSREKKESFPLTVTSAQKNPTAFYLCASSPPSSYNSPLHFGNGTRLTVT.